Below are 22 T cell receptor beta chains sequenced from a single sample in a study of blood T cell repertoires in COVID-19. This table comes from immunoSEQ multiplex PCR, and its TCRdb copy is limited to in-frame clones, with some not included. The sample has approximately 300,000 clones; approximately 90% are singletons. The sequencing sample was made of peripheral blood. All receptors come from a woman between 40 and 50 years old with acute or convalescent COVID-19.

The chain couples TRBV20-1 to TRBJ2-5; 8 bases align to TRBD1. The junction had 8 bases not matched to a gene; V was cut back by 3 bases and J by 5 bases. The CDR3 contains 14 residues. Germline values: CDR1 DFQATT, CDR2 SNEGSKA (reference sequence). CDR3 region: CSASIGQGGETQYF. For the CDR3, the DNA is TGCAGTGCTAGTATTGGACAGGGTGGGGAGACCCAGTACTTC.

This clone has just one count. In DNA, the CDR3 is TGTGCCATCAGTGAGTCGGCGCAGGGGGCTTTCACTGAAGCTTTCTTT. It specifies CAISESAQGAFTEAFF. The chain combines TRBV10-3 with TRBJ1-1; 8 bases fit TRBD1. The CDR3 contains 16 residues. V dropped 0 bases and J dropped 4; count of bases not matched to a gene: 7. Looked up from germline, CDR1 is ENHRY and CDR2 is SYGVKD.

The table lists this clone with a few counts. The gene calls are TRBV11-2 and TRBJ2-1; D gene unclear. CDR1 is SGHAT and CDR2 is FQNNGV in the germline V gene. This CDR3 has 15 residues. V was clipped by 0 bases and J by 13 bases, with 19 bases between them. The CDR3 sequence is CASSLELRSGSSQFF. As DNA, the CDR3 is TGTGCCAGCAGCTTAGAGCTTCGTAGTGGTTCTTCTCAGTTCTTC.

The chain is built from TRBV5-1 and TRBJ2-1; D may be TRBD1 (5 bases). The CDR3 sequence is 14 residues long. V was shortened by 1 base and J by 7 bases, with 12 bases between the two germline ends. CDR1 is SGHRS and CDR2 is YFSETQ in the germline V gene. CDR3 region: CASSLRQPGNEQFF. In DNA form, the CDR3 reads TGCGCCAGCAGCTTGAGGCAGCCAGGGAATGAGCAGTTCTTC. The full variable domain, with the rest looked up from reference TRBV5-1 and TRBJ2-1, is KAGVTQTPRYLIKTRGQQVTLSCSPISGHRSVSWYQQTPGQGLQFLFEYFSETQRNKGNFPGRFSGRQFSNSRSEMNVSTLELGDSALYLCASSLRQPGNEQFFGPGTRLTVL.

This chain connects TRBV4-1 to TRBJ1-1; weak D call: TRBD1 (5 bases). The V gene lost 3 bases and the J gene lost 6 bases, with 14 bases spanning the gap. From germline, CDR1 is MGHRA and CDR2 YSYEKL. This CDR3 has 14 amino acids. CDR3 bases: TGCGCCAGCAGCCATGGCCGGCAGGGCGCTGAAGCTTTCTTT. This codes for CASSHGRQGAEAFF.

This chain connects TRBV27 to TRBJ2-5, with 10 bases aligning to TRBD1. The junction had 4 bases not matched to a gene; V was cut back by 1 base and J by 5 bases. CDR3 size: 15 residues. Germline lookup yields CDR1 MNHEY and CDR2 SMNVEV (reference sequence). The CDR3: CASSLFRDRGETQYF. As DNA, the CDR3 is TGTGCCAGCAGTTTATTCCGGGACAGGGGTGAGACCCAGTACTTC.

V is TRBV6-2 or TRBV6-3 and J is TRBJ2-2, with a weak D call TRBD1 (5 bases). The V end was cut by 0 bases, the J end by 4 bases, with 9 bases between. The germline CDR1 and CDR2 sequences are MNHEY and SVGEGT. The CDR3 length is 15 residues. The CDR3 DNA reads TGTGCCAGCAGTTACTCGTCGCAGGGCACCGGGGAGCTGTTTTTT. It codes for CASSYSSQGTGELFF.

V and J are TRBV19 and TRBJ2-6, with D possibly matching TRBD2 (7 bases). Trimming shortened V by 10 bases and J by 2 bases, and 24 bases separated the two germline ends. CDR1 is LNHDA, CDR2 SQIVND, per germline (reference sequence). The CDR3 has 18 residues. The CDR3 DNA reads as TGTGCCATCCCTGGGGGGGACAATCATCCAACTGGGGCCAACGTCCTGACTTTC. Translating it yields CAIPGGDNHPTGANVLTF. Variable domain in full (rest from reference TRBV19 and TRBJ2-6): DGGITQSPKYLFRKEGQNVTLSCEQNLNHDAMYWYRQDPGQGLRLIYYSQIVNDFQKGDIAEGYSVSREKKESFPLTVTSAQKNPTAFYLCAIPGGDNHPTGANVLTFGAGSRLTVL.

This rearrangement joins TRBV5-4 to TRBJ2-5; D might be TRBD1 (6 bases). Germline V gene lookup returns CDR1 SGHNT and CDR2 YYREEE (reference sequence). This CDR3 is 15 amino acids long. With 4 bases removed from V and 5 bases from J, the gap between germline ends came to 18 bases. CDR3 nucleotides: TGTGCCAGCAGCCTGCAGGGGCCTGCAGGGGAGACCCAGTACTTC. Encoded protein: CASSLQGPAGETQYF.

CDR3 bases: TGTGCCAGCAGCCCAGAAGGACAGCGCAAAAACATTCAGTACTTC. Its translation is CASSPEGQRKNIQYF. The chain recombines TRBV11-2 with TRBJ2-4; tentatively, D is TRBD1 (6 bases). Trimming pared 5 bases from V and 3 bases from J, leaving 14 bases between. Germline loops: CDR1 SGHAT, CDR2 FQNNGV. This CDR3 is 15 amino acids long.

The V and J genes are TRBV5-4 and TRBJ1-6; D uncertain. The CDR3 is made up of 16 amino acids. Trimming stripped 0 bases from V and 4 bases from J, with 11 bases between. Germline assignment: CDR1 SGHNT and CDR2 YYREEE (reference sequence). DNA for the CDR3: TGTGCCAGCAGCTTGGACTCCGACGGGTATAATTCACCCCTCCACTTT. It yields the protein CASSLDSDGYNSPLHF.

The chain carries TRBV19 and TRBJ1-1; 9 nucleotides align to TRBD1. In germline, CDR1 is LNHDA, CDR2 SQIVND (reference sequence). The CDR3 length is 16 residues. The junction had 6 bases not matched to a gene; V was cut back by 4 bases and J by 0 bases. The CDR3, as DNA: TGTGCCAGTAGTACCGGAGACAGGGGGATGAACACTGAAGCTTTCTTT. Translated, it gives CASSTGDRGMNTEAFF.

The V and J genes are TRBV21-1 and TRBJ2-3; whether TRBD2, the table's D call, matches the DNA was not checked. TRBV21-1 is a known pseudogene. The CDR3 has 15 residues. This CDR3 is CASSNPSGITDTQYF. The CDR3 nucleotides are TGTGCCAGCAGCAATCCTAGCGGGATCACAGATACGCAGTATTTT.

This clone was seen a single time. Distinct nucleotide sequences in the sample also encode this CDR3. The V gene is TRBV11-2, the J gene TRBJ1-1; possibly TRBD1 for D (5 bases). Germline V gene lookup returns CDR1 SGHAT and CDR2 FQNNGV. The CDR3 has 13 amino acids. The V end lost 6 bases, the J end lost 5 bases, and 13 bases lay between the germline ends. The CDR3 loop reads CASSLGRGTEAFF. The CDR3 nucleotides are TGTGCCAGCAGTCTAGGGCGGGGGACTGAAGCTTTCTTT.

With respect to this clone: This sample also contains other DNA sequences that code for the same CDR3. The V and J genes are TRBV7-6 and TRBJ2-3, with TRBD1 matching 8 bases. CDR3 length: 15 amino acids. V gave up 3 bases and J gave up 3 bases; unmatched junction bases: 5. The germline V gene has CDR1 SGHVS and CDR2 FNYEAQ. CDR3 residues: CASSFGQGGTDTQYF. The CDR3 bases are TGTGCCAGCAGCTTTGGACAGGGTGGGACAGATACGCAGTATTTT.

The chain couples TRBV6-4 to TRBJ2-3; possible D gene TRBD1, 6 bases. CDR1 is MRHNA, CDR2 SNTAGT, per germline. V lost 2 bases and J 5 bases, leaving 11 bases between the germline ends. This CDR3 contains 14 residues. The CDR3: CASSDGQGIDTQYF. The CDR3 DNA is TGTGCCAGCAGTGACGGCCAGGGGATAGATACGCAGTATTTT.

V is TRBV29-1 and J is TRBJ1-1; D may be TRBD1 (6 bases). The V end lost 7 bases, the J end lost 1 base, and 16 bases lay between the germline ends. CDR1 is SQVTM and CDR2 is ANQGSEA in the germline V gene. CDR3 length: 14 amino acids. The DNA of the CDR3 is TGCAGCGGCCACCAGGGGCGGTCGAACACTGAAGCTTTCTTT. It translates to CSGHQGRSNTEAFF. The variable domain in full, completed from reference TRBV29-1 and TRBJ1-1, reads SAVISQKPSRDICQRGTSLTIQCQVDSQVTMMFWYRQQPGQSLTLIATANQGSEATYESGFVIDKFPISRPNLTFSTLTVSNMSPEDSSIYLCSGHQGRSNTEAFFGQGTRLTVV.

The gene calls are TRBV20-1 and TRBJ1-1, with D perhaps TRBD1 (6 bases). The CDR3 is made up of 11 amino acids. Germline CDR1 DFQATT, CDR2 SNEGSKA (reference sequence). Trimming removed 7 bases from V and 1 base from J, with 7 bases in between. The CDR3 coding sequence is TGCAGTGTAGGGGGGAACACTGAAGCTTTCTTT. This translates into CSVGGNTEAFF.

This chain links TRBV18 with TRBJ1-6; D gene unclear. In germline, CDR1 is KGHSH, CDR2 LQKENI. The CDR3 is made up of 14 amino acids. Trimming cost V 6 bases and J 5 bases, with 11 bases left between them. As DNA, the CDR3 is TGTGCCAGCTCCTCCGGGATAGATAATTCACCCCTCCACTTT. The encoded protein is CASSSGIDNSPLHF.

CDR3 in DNA: TGTGCCAGCAGCTTGCGGGACGGAAACACTGAAGCTTTCTTT. Residues: CASSLRDGNTEAFF. The rearrangement uses TRBV7-9 and TRBJ1-1; TRBD1 might be the D (5 bases). The V gene lost 3 bases and the J gene lost 2 bases, with 10 bases spanning the gap. This CDR3 comprises 14 residues. Germline V gene sequence: CDR1 SEHNR, CDR2 FQNEAQ (reference sequence).

A few counts support this clone. The genes are TRBV11-2 and TRBJ2-7; no definite D call. Trimming took 3 bases from V and 2 from J, leaving 5 bases between them. CDR1 and CDR2 (germline): SGHAT, FQNNGV. The CDR3 totals 12 residues. The CDR3 nucleotides read TGTGCCAGCAGCTTCGACACCTACGAGCAGTACGTC. It specifies CASSFDTYEQYV.

The chain has TRBV2 and TRBJ1-3; 10 bases are shared with TRBD1. The length of the CDR3 is 14 residues. V dropped 6 bases and J dropped 4; count of bases not matched to a gene: 3. CDR1 and CDR2 from the germline V gene are SNHLY and FYNNEI. CDR3 sequence: CASRVDRGGNTIYF. The CDR3 region has the DNA TGTGCCAGCAGGGTGGACAGGGGGGGAAACACCATATATTTT.